The following is a T cell receptor beta chain sequence with its context. What it recognizes is unknown. The sample comes from a study of T-cell reconstitution after alpha-beta-depleted transplantation in children. Points from the study as a whole: Reports say that about two months after transplant, the alpha-beta T cells came out of several hundred graft clones that had expanded. From newly produced T cells came most of the T-cell counts and diversity one year after transplant.

V lost 0 bases to trimming and J lost 2 bases, with 11 bases between them. CDR3 size: 16 residues. Germline values: CDR1 DFQATT, CDR2 SNEGSKA (reference sequence). Unique molecular identifiers were incorporated when the TCRbeta library was constructed. TCRdb reanalysed the PCR reads using MiXCR and keeps one entry per CDR3 protein. The repertoire holds about 490,000 distinct CDR3 sequences, with over 9.5% as singletons. The chain recombines TRBV20-1 with TRBJ2-6; a weak D match, TRBD1 (6 bases). The TCR originated in a child aged 2 to 10 with inherited bone marrow failure, due to receive a stem cell transplant. Sequencing was performed on PBMCs, taken before TCRalphabeta/CD19-depleted stem cell transplant. The CDR3 loop is CSARDSSGAGANVLTF. The CDR3 DNA is TGCAGTGCTAGAGATTCGTCAGGGGCTGGGGCCAACGTCCTGACTTTC.